This TCR beta chain was identified in a study of T cell clones after liver transplantation. Sequencing was performed with immunoSEQ multiplex PCR; in TCRdb, only in-frame clones are kept and a portion is missing. The repertoire holds more than 45,000 clones, with 70% to 80% as singletons. The CDR3 spans 14 residues. The V end was cut by 2 bases, the J end by 5 bases, with 13 bases between. The germline gives CDR1 GTSNPN, CDR2 SVGIG (reference sequence). The sample in question was CD4+ T cells from blood, obtained at the roughly 16-month timepoint. The clonotype was recovered from a human patient who received a liver transplant. A subset of T cells may come from the graft donor. The chain joins TRBV30 to TRBJ1-5; maybe TRBD1 (5 bases). CDR3 protein: CAWSRGGWDQPQHF. In DNA form, the CDR3 reads TGTGCCTGGAGTAGGGGTGGATGGGATCAGCCCCAGCATTTT.